This T cell receptor (beta chain) emerged from a study of T cell repertoires in cytomegalovirus infection. The CDR3 contains 13 residues. V was cut by 6 bases and J by 6 bases, with 14 bases left in between. The germline CDR1 and CDR2 sequences are MNHEY and SVGEGT. Ten or more counts support this clonotype. Using its own MiXCR run on the reads, TCRdb lists one record per CDR3 protein. The data contain about 230,000 distinct CDR3 sequences, 5% to 8.5% of them seen just once; the ten biggest clones take up more than 5.5%. The sequenced material came from PBMCs. The J gene is TRBJ1-1, the V gene TRBV6-2 or TRBV6-3, with a tentative D call TRBD1 (5 bases). This clonotype originated in a human donor in good health (CMV status not recorded). Some clones in this sample may be carry-over from other donors' samples. CDR3 bases: TGTGCCAGCAGCTCAGGGACCATCGCTGAAGCTTTCTTT. Its translation: CASSSGTIAEAFF.